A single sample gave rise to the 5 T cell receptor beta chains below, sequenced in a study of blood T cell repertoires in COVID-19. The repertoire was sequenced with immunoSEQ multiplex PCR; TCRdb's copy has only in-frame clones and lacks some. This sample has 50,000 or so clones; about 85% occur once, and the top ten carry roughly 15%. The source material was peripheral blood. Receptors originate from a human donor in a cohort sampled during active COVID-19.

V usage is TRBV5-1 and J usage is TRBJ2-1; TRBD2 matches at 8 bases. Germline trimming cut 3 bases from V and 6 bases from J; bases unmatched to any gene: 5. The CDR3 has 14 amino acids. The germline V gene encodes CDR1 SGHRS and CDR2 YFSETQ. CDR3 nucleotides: TGCGCCAGCAGCTCCGTAGCGGGGAGCAATGAGCAGTTCTTC. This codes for CASSSVAGSNEQFF.

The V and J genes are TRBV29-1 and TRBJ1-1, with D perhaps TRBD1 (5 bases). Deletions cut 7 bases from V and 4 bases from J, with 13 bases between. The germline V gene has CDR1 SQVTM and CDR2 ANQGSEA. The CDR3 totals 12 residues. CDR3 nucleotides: TGCAGCGCCAGGGTTGTGGGCACTGAAGCTTTCTTT. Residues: CSARVVGTEAFF. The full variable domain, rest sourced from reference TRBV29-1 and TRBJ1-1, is SAVISQKPSRDICQRGTSLTIQCQVDSQVTMMFWYRQQPGQSLTLIATANQGSEATYESGFVIDKFPISRPNLTFSTLTVSNMSPEDSSIYLCSARVVGTEAFFGQGTRLTVV.

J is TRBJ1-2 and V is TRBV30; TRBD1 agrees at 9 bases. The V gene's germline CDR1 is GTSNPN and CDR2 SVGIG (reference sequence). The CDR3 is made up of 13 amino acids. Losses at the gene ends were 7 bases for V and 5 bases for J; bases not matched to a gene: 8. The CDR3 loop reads CAFGQGLRYGYTF. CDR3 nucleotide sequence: TGTGCCTTCGGACAGGGGTTGCGGTATGGCTACACCTTC.

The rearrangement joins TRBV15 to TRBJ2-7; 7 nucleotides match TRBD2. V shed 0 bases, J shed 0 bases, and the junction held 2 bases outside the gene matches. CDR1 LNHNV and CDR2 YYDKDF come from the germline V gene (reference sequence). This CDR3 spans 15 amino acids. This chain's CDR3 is CATSRDAGASYEQYF. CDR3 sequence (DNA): TGTGCCACCAGCAGAGATGCGGGAGCCTCCTACGAGCAGTACTTC.

In DNA, the CDR3 is TGCGCCAGCAGCTTGGCCACTACGAGGCCAGATACGCAGTATTTT. Its protein is CASSLATTRPDTQYF. V and J are TRBV5-1 and TRBJ2-3; D gene unclear. With 0 bases removed from V and 4 bases from J, the gap between germline ends came to 12 bases. The CDR3 extends over 15 amino acids. Looked up from germline, CDR1 is SGHRS and CDR2 is YFSETQ.